Shown below are 3 T cell receptor beta chains from a single sample sequenced in a study of blood T cell repertoires in COVID-19. Method: immunoSEQ multiplex PCR; TCRdb's copy keeps in-frame clones and lacks some. This sample yields about 270,000 clones, of which roughly 86% are seen a single time; roughly 8% belongs to the top ten. The sample consisted of peripheral blood. These TCRs come from a man aged 35-49 years with active or convalescent COVID-19.

The J gene is TRBJ2-7, the V gene TRBV24-1, with TRBD1 matching over 10 bases. The CDR3 extends over 14 amino acids. Trimming cost V 9 bases and J 0 bases; bases outside gene matches: 4. Germline V gene sequence: CDR1 KGHDR, CDR2 SFDVKD. This chain's CDR3 is CATGGQGNSYEQYF. CDR3 coding DNA: TGTGCCACCGGGGGACAGGGGAACTCCTACGAGCAGTACTTC.

For this clone: The sample has other DNA sequences that encode this CDR3 too. The gene calls are TRBV3-1 (or the pseudogene TRBV3-2) and TRBJ1-3, with 7 bases that match TRBD1. The CDR3 sequence is 14 residues long. V dropped 4 bases and J dropped 2; count of bases not matched to a gene: 2. Germline assignment: CDR1 LGHDT and CDR2 YNNKEL (reference sequence). The CDR3 coding sequence is TGTGCCAGCAGCCCCCAGGGGGCTGGAAACACCATATATTTT. It yields the protein CASSPQGAGNTIYF.

This CDR3 is CASSARAGTGDPGNTIYF. CDR3 nucleotides: TGTGCCAGCAGTGCCCGAGCCGGGACAGGGGATCCTGGAAACACCATATATTTT. The chain recombines TRBV6-1 with TRBJ1-3; 10 nucleotides align to TRBD1. The germline V gene has CDR1 MNHNS and CDR2 SASEGT. V lost 4 bases to trimming and J lost 2 bases; unmatched junction nucleotides: 11. The CDR3 loop spans 18 amino acids.